A selection of T cell receptor beta chains follows, all from one sample in a study of cytomegalovirus exposure and HLA in healthy donors. Here immunoSEQ multiplex PCR was the method, and the copy in TCRdb shows in-frame clones only, minus some. This sample has 130,000 to 150,000 clones; around 78% occur once, and the top ten carry 2.5% to 3.5%. The sample taken for sequencing was PBMCs. Source of these receptors: a man aged 40-50 years in good health and CMV-seropositive. Each CDR3 is given with its conserved first and last residue. The D gene is left open where the match is weak. Size is stated for part of the rows, as once, few or many counts, or as a class when the clone is expanded.

CDR3	DNA	V	D	J	size
CASSLGGGASTEAFF	TGTGCCAGCAGCTTAGGAGGGGGCGCGAGCACTGAAGCTTTCTTT	TRBV7-3	TRBD1	TRBJ1-1	.
CASSLQGGITEAFF	TGTGCCAGCAGCCTACAAGGAGGGATCACTGAAGCTTTCTTT	TRBV7-3	.	TRBJ1-1	.
CSARDLYEQYF	TGCAGTGCCCGGGACTTATACGAGCAGTACTTC	TRBV20-1	.	TRBJ2-7	.
CASSLVGQQAKNIQYF	TGTGCCAGCAGCTTAGTGGGGCAGCAGGCCAAAAACATTCAGTACTTC	TRBV7-9	.	TRBJ2-4	.
CASSFSTSGDTQYF	TGTGCCAGCAGTTTTTCGACTAGCGGAGATACGCAGTATTTT	TRBV27	TRBD2	TRBJ2-3	.
CASSLSPGPYEQYF	TGCGCCAGCAGCTTGTCTCCAGGGCCCTACGAGCAGTACTTC	TRBV5-1	.	TRBJ2-7	once
CAWSYGTGGHQPQHF	TGTGCCTGGAGTTACGGGACAGGGGGACATCAGCCCCAGCATTTT	TRBV30	TRBD1	TRBJ1-5	.
CASSRQGGNQPQHF	TGTGCCAGCAGTCGACAGGGAGGCAATCAGCCCCAGCATTTT	TRBV6-1	TRBD1	TRBJ1-5	.
CATSRDRRGGAEKLFF	TGTGCCACCAGCAGAGATCGTCGGGGGGGCGCCGAAAAACTGTTTTTT	TRBV15	.	TRBJ1-4	.
CASSLGGQETQYF	TGTGCCAGCAGCTTGGGGGGTCAAGAGACCCAGTACTTC	TRBV7-7	.	TRBJ2-5	.
CAWSPGGGIETQYF	TGTGCCTGGAGTCCAGGGGGTGGAATCGAGACCCAGTACTTC	TRBV30	TRBD1	TRBJ2-5	.
CASSLGTSVQETQYF	TGCGCCAGCAGCTTGGGTACTAGCGTTCAAGAGACCCAGTACTTC	TRBV5-1	TRBD2	TRBJ2-5	once
CASSSSTSGIYEQYF	TGTGCCAGCAGCTCCTCGACTAGCGGAATCTACGAGCAGTACTTC	TRBV11-2	TRBD2	TRBJ2-7	once
CATSRVGGETQYF	TGTGCCACCAGCAGGGTGGGGGGGGAGACCCAGTACTTC	TRBV15	TRBD2	TRBJ2-5	once
CAWRKTGGTEAFF	TGTGCCTGGAGGAAAACAGGGGGGACTGAAGCTTTCTTT	TRBV30	TRBD1	TRBJ1-1	.
CASSLPPHHGTGRNEQFF	TGTGCCAGTAGTCTTCCGCCGCACCACGGGACAGGTAGAAATGAGCAGTTCTTC	TRBV19	TRBD1	TRBJ2-1	.
CASSVIPGGGTDTQYF	TGTGCCAGCAGCGTAATCCCAGGGGGCGGCACAGATACGCAGTATTTT	TRBV9	TRBD1	TRBJ2-3	once
CASSSTGGAYEQYF	TGTGCCAGCAGCTCAACAGGGGGAGCCTACGAGCAGTACTTC	TRBV5-6	TRBD1	TRBJ2-7	.
CASSLRGTGFTDTQYF	TGTGCCAGCAGCTTGAGGGGGACAGGGTTCACAGATACGCAGTATTTT	TRBV5-4	TRBD1	TRBJ2-3	.
CASRLQGGGTGELFF	TGTGCCAGCAGGCTACAGGGGGGAGGCACCGGGGAGCTGTTTTTT	TRBV6-5	TRBD1	TRBJ2-2	.
CASSGGTGDNEKLFF	TGTGCCAGCAGTGGGGGGACAGGGGATAATGAAAAACTGTTTTTT	TRBV27	TRBD1	TRBJ1-4	once
CASSLANGRVAEQYF	TGTGCCAGCAGCTTAGCGAATGGCAGGGTAGCCGAGCAGTACTTC	TRBV7-9	.	TRBJ2-7	.
CAWRKSENTEAFF	TGTGCCTGGAGGAAATCAGAGAACACTGAAGCTTTCTTT	TRBV30	.	TRBJ1-1	.
CASSLIGTSANSYEQYF	TGTGCCAGCAGCTTAATTGGGACTAGCGCGAACTCCTACGAGCAGTACTTC	TRBV7-9	TRBD2	TRBJ2-7	.
CASSITTGGNYGYTF	TGTGCCAGCAGCATAACGACAGGGGGCAACTATGGCTACACCTTC	TRBV7-9	TRBD1	TRBJ1-2	.
CASSLAGVGARNEQYF	TGTGCCAGCAGCTTAGCTGGGGTGGGGGCTCGCAACGAGCAGTACTTC	TRBV7-9	.	TRBJ2-7	.